The T cell receptor beta chain under discussion was sequenced for a study of molecular identifiers for immune sequencing clone quantification. Whole-study context: Replicate RNA came from 20,000 or 100,000 naive CD8 cells and was split five ways, and four parts were sequenced. Study results and limitations: Jurkat TCR RNA spiked in from one cell could reportedly be detected among approximately 980,000 naive cells. Effector cells kept over 99% of their molecules in clones above 20 RNA copies, while naive cells kept under 1% there.

Germline assignment: CDR1 SGHVS and CDR2 FNYEAQ. V shed 4 bases and J 12 bases; nucleotides not matched to a gene: 9. There are 15 residues in the CDR3. TCRdb re-called the PCR reads with MiXCR, one entry per CDR3 protein. The sample has some 320,000 distinct CDR3 sequences, roughly a quarter seen once. Many counts were recorded for this clonotype. Antigen unknown. This chain joins TRBV7-6 and TRBJ2-1, with 13 bases matching TRBD2. The TCR was taken from a human donor in good health. Some libraries in this study had Jurkat cell RNA spiked in. Specimen: naive CD8+ T cells from blood, with Jurkat cell RNA spiked in. Noted subset: FACS-sorted CD8+CD4-CCR7+CD45RA+ naive T cells. The CDR3 region is CASSSRTSGSEGQFF. The CDR3 region has the DNA TGTGCCAGCAGCTCCCGGACTAGCGGGAGCGAGGGGCAGTTCTTC.